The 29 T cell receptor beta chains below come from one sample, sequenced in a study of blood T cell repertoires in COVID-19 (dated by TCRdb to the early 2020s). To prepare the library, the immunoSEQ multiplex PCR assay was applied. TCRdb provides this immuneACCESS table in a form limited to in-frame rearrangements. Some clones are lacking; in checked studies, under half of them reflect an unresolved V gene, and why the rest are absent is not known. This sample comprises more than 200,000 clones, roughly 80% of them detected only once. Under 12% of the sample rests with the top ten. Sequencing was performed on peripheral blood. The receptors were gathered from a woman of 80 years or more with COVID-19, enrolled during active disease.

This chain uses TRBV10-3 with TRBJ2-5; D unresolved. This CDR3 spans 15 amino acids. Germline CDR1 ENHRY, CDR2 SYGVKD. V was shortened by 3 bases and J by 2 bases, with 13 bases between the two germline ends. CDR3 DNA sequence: TGTGCCATCAGTGACAGCTTACAGCAACAAGAGACCCAGTACTTC. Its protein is CAISDSLQQQETQYF.

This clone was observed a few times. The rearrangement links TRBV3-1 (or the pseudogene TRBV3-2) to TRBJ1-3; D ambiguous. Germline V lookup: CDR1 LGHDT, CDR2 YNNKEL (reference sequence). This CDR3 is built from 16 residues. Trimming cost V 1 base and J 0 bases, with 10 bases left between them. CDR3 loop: CASSQVDIPSGNTIYF. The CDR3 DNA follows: TGTGCCAGCAGCCAAGTCGACATCCCCTCTGGAAACACCATATATTTT.

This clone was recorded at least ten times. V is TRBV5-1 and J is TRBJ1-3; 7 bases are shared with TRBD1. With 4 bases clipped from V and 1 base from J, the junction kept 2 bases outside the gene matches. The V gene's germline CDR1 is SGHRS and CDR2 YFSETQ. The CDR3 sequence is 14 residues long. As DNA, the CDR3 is TGCGCCAGCAGCGTGGGACAGTCTGGAAACACCATATATTTT. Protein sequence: CASSVGQSGNTIYF.

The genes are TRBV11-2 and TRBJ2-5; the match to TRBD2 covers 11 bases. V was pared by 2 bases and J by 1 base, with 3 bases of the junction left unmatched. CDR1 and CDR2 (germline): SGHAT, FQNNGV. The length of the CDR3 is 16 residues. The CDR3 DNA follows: TGTGCCAGCAGCTTAAGCCTAGCGGGGGGCCAAGAGACCCAGTACTTC. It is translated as CASSLSLAGGQETQYF.

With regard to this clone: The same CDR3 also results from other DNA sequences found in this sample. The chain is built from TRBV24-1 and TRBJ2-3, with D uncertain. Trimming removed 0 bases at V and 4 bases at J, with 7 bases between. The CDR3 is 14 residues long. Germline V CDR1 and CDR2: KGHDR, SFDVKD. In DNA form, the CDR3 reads TGTGCCACCAGTGATTTGGGAGTCGCAGATACGCAGTATTTT. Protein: CATSDLGVADTQYF.

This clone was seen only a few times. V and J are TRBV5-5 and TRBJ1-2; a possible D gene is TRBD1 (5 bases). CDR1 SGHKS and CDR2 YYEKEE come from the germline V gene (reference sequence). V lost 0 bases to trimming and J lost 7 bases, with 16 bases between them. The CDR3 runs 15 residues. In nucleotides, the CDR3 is TGTGCCAGCAGCTTGGCACAGGTACAATCAGGTGGCTACACCTTC. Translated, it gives CASSLAQVQSGGYTF.

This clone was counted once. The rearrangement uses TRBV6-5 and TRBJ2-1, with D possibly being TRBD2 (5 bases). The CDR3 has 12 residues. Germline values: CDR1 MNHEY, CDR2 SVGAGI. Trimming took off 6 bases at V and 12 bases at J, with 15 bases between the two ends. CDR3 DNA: TGTGCCAGCAGCCGGCGAGGGTGGGGGCAGTTCTTC. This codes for CASSRRGWGQFF.

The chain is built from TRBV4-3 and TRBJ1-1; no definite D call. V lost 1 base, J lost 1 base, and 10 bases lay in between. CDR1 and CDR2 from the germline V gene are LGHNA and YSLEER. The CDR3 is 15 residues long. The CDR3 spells CASSQVGAGNTEAFF. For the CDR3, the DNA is TGCGCCAGCAGCCAAGTCGGTGCAGGGAACACTGAAGCTTTCTTT.

CDR3 loop: CASKPGYHSNQPQHF. CDR3 DNA: TGCGCCAGTAAGCCAGGCTACCATAGCAATCAGCCCCAGCATTTT. The rearrangement uses TRBV5-1 and TRBJ1-5; D is unresolved. This CDR3 is built from 15 residues. Germline V gives CDR1 SGHRS, CDR2 YFSETQ. V was clipped by 8 bases and J by 0 bases, with 15 bases between them.

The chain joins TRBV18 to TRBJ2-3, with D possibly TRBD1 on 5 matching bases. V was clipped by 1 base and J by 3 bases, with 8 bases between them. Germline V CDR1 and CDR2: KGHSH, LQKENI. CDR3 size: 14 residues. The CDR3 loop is CASSPLPGTDTQYF. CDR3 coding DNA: TGTGCCAGCTCACCACTTCCAGGGACAGATACGCAGTATTTT.

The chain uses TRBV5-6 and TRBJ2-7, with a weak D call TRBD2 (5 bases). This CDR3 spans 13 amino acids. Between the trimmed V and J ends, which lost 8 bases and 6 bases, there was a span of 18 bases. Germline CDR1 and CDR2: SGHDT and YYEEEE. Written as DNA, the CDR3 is TGTGCCAGTTCTTATCCCGGGGTAAGCGAGCAGTACTTC. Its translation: CASSYPGVSEQYF. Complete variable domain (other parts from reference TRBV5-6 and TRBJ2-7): DAGVTQSPTHLIKTRGQQVTLRCSPKSGHDTVSWYQQALGQGPQFIFQYYEEEERQRGNFPDRFSGHQFPNYSSELNVNALLLGDSALYLCASSYPGVSEQYFGPGTRLTVT.

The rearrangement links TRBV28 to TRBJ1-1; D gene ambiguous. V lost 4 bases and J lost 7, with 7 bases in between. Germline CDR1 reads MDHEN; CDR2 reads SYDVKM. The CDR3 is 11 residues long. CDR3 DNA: TGTGCCAGCAGTTCACAACGTGAAGCTTTCTTT. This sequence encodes CASSSQREAFF.

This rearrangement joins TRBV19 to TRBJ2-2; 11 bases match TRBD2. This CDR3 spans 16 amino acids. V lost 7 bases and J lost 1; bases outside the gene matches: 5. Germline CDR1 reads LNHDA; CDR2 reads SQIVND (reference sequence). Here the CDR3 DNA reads TGTGCCAGTAAACTACTAGCGGGGGTGAACACCGGGGAGCTGTTTTTT. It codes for CASKLLAGVNTGELFF.

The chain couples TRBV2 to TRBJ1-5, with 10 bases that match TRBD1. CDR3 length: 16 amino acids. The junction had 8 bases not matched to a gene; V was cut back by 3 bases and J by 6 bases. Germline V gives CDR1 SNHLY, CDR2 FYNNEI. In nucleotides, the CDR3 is TGTGCCAGCAGTGACCGCGGACAGGGGGGACGTCAGCCCCAGCATTTT. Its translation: CASSDRGQGGRQPQHF.

Here the CDR3 reads CASSATRGQGYIQYF. The CDR3 nucleotides read TGTGCCAGCAGTGCGACCCGCGGACAGGGCTACATTCAGTACTTC. V is TRBV28 and J is TRBJ2-4; TRBD1 matches 8 bases. The CDR3 is 15 amino acids. Germline lookup yields CDR1 MDHEN and CDR2 SYDVKM. J was trimmed by 8 bases and V by 5 bases; bases with no gene match: 11. Variable domain in full (rest from reference TRBV28 and TRBJ2-4): DVKVTQSSRYLVKRTGEKVFLECVQDMDHENMFWYRQDPGLGLRLIYFSYDVKMKEKGDIPEGYSVSREKKERFSLILESASTNQTSMYLCASSATRGQGYIQYFGAGTRLSVL.

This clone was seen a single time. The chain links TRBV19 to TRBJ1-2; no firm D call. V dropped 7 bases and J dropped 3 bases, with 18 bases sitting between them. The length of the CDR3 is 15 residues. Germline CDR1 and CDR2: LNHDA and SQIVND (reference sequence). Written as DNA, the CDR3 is TGTGCCAGTACTACCCCCGGGAGAACAGACTATGGCTACACCTTC. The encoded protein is CASTTPGRTDYGYTF.

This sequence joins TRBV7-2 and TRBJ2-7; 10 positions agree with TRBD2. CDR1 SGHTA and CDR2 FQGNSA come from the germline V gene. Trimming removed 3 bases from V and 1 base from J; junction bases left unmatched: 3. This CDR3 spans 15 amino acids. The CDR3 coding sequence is TGTGCCAGCAGCTTGGCGGGACTAGCGTCCTACGAGCAGTACTTC. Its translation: CASSLAGLASYEQYF.

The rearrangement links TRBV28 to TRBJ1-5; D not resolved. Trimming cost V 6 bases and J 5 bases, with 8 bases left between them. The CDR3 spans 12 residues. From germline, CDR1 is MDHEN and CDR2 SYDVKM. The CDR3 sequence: CASRREYQPQHF. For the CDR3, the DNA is TGTGCCAGCAGGCGAGAGTATCAGCCCCAGCATTTT.

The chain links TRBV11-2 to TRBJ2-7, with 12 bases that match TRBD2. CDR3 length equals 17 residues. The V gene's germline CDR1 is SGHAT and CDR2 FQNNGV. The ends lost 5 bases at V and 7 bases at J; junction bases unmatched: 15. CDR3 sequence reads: CASSISSGGAIIYEQYF. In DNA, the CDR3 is TGTGCCAGCAGCATATCTAGCGGGGGGGCAATTATTTATGAGCAGTACTTC. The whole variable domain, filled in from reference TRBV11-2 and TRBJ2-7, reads EAGVAQSPRYKIIEKRQSVAFWCNPISGHATLYWYQQILGQGPKLLIQFQNNGVVDDSQLPKDRFSAERLKGVDSTLKIQPAKLEDSAVYLCASSISSGGAIIYEQYFGPGTRLTVT.

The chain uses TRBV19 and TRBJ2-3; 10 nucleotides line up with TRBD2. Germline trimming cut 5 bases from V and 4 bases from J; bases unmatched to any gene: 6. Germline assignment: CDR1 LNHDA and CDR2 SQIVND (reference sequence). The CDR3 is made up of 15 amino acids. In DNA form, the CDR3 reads TGTGCCAGTAGTGCAGCTAGCGGGGGTGCAGATACGCAGTATTTT. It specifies CASSAASGGADTQYF.

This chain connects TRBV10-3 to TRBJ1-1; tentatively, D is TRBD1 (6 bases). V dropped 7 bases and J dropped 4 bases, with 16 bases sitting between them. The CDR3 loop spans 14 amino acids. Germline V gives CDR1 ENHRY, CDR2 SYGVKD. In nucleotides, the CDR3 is TGTGCCATCAACCGGGGGGGCAGCGGCACTGAAGCTTTCTTT. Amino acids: CAINRGGSGTEAFF.

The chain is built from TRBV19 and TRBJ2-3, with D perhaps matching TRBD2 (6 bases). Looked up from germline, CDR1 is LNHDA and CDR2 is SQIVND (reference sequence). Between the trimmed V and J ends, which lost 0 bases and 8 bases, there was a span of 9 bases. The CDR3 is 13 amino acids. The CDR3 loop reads CASSIDLASTQYF. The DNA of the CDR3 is TGTGCCAGTAGTATAGATCTAGCGAGTACGCAGTATTTT.

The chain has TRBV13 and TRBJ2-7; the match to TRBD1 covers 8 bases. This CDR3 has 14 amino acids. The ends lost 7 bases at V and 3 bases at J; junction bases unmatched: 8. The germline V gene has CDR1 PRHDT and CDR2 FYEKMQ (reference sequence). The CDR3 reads CASTPPRGRYEQYF. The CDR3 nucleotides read TGTGCCAGCACCCCGCCCAGGGGGCGCTACGAGCAGTACTTC.

In DNA form, the CDR3 reads TGTGCCACCAGTGATCCGAAGGGGGCAGGGCGGGATGAGCAGTTCTTC. As protein: CATSDPKGAGRDEQFF. This chain links TRBV24-1 with TRBJ2-1; 7 bases match TRBD1. CDR3 length: 16 amino acids. The V gene end was trimmed by 3 bases and the J gene end by 8 bases; junction bases not matched to a gene: 12. Germline-derived CDR1 and CDR2 are KGHDR and SFDVKD.

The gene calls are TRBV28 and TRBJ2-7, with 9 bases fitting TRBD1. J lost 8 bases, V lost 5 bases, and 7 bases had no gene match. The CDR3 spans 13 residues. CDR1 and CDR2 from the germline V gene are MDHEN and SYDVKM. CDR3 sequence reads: CASSQGQGTKQYV. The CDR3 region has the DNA TGTGCCAGCAGTCAGGGACAGGGCACTAAGCAGTACGTC.

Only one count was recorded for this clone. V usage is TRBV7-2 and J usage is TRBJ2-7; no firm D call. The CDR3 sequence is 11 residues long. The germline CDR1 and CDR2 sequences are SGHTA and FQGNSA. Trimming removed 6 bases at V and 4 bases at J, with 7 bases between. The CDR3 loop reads CASSRRYEQYF. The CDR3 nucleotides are TGTGCCAGCAGTCGGAGATACGAGCAGTACTTC.

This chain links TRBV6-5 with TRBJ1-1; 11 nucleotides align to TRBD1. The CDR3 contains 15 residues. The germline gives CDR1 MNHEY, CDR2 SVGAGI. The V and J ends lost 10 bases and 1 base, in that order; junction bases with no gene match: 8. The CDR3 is CATSGTGGGNTEAFF. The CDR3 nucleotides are TGTGCCACGTCCGGGACAGGGGGTGGGAACACTGAAGCTTTCTTT.

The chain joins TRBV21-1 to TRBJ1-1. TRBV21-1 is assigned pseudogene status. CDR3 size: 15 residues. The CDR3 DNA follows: TGTGCCAGCACCATACCTTGGAGGACCGACACTGAAGCTTTCTTT. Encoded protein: CASTIPWRTDTEAFF.

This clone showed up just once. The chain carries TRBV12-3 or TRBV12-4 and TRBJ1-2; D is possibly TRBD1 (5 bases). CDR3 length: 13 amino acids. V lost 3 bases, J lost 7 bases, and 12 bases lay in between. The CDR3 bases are TGTGCCAGCAGTTTGGCAGGGAAAATTGGCTACACCTTC. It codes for CASSLAGKIGYTF.